Listed below are T cell receptor beta chains from one sample, sequenced in a study of blood T cell repertoires in COVID-19. Libraries were prepared by immunoSEQ multiplex PCR; TCRdb keeps only in-frame clonotypes and omits some of them. The table lists more than 150,000 clones, around 83% of them singletons. The sequencing input was peripheral blood. These receptors came from a woman aged 40 to 50 with acute or convalescent COVID-19. CDR3s include the opening cysteine and the closing phenylalanine or tryptophan. The D gene is left open where the match is weak. A clone size is listed for some rows: how often the clone was seen (once, few, many), or a class if it is expanded.

clone_size	v_call	j_call	d_call	cdr3_nt	cdr3_aa
NA	TRBV5-4	TRBJ2-7	TRBD1	TGTGCCAGCAGCTCATCGGGACAGGTTCAAGCCGAGCAGTACTTC	CASSSSGQVQAEQYF
NA	TRBV6-5	TRBJ1-3	NA	TGTGCCAGCAGTCGGGGGAGTTCGGGAAACACCATATATTTT	CASSRGSSGNTIYF
NA	TRBV11-2	TRBJ2-7	NA	TGTGCCAGCAGCCCGGGGTGGGGCTACGAGCAGTACTTC	CASSPGWGYEQYF
NA	TRBV11-2	TRBJ1-1	TRBD1	TGTGCCAGCAGCTTAGATCGATGGGACAGCCAGTACACTGAAGCTTTCTTT	CASSLDRWDSQYTEAFF
NA	TRBV15	TRBJ1-5	TRBD1	TGTGCCACCAGTACCAAAGGACAGGGACGTAGCAATCAGCCCCAGCATTTT	CATSTKGQGRSNQPQHF
NA	TRBV7-9	TRBJ2-6	TRBD1	TGTGCCCTGGACAAGGGGGCCCTCTCTGGGGCCAACGTCCTGACTTTC	CALDKGALSGANVLTF
NA	TRBV15	TRBJ2-7	TRBD1	TGTGCCACCAGCAGAGGGGGACAGGGGTTATACGAGCAGTACTTC	CATSRGGQGLYEQYF
NA	TRBV19	TRBJ1-3	TRBD1	TGTGCCAGTAGTACCACGACAGGGCCTGGAAACACCATATATTTT	CASSTTTGPGNTIYF
NA	TRBV2	TRBJ2-2	NA	TGTGCCAGTCGGCCTATAGCGTTCACCGGGGAGCTGTTTTTT	CASRPIAFTGELFF
NA	TRBV3-1/TRBV3-2	TRBJ2-7	NA	TGTGCCAGCAGCCAACGCGCCTACGAGCAGTACTTC	CASSQRAYEQYF
NA	TRBV3-1/TRBV3-2	TRBJ2-7	NA	TGTGCCAGCAGCCCGACCGCGGGATTTCTTCGGCAGTACTTC	CASSPTAGFLRQYF
NA	TRBV28	TRBJ1-5	NA	TGTGCCAGCACCCAAGGGAGGTTGGATCAGCCCCAGCATTTT	CASTQGRLDQPQHF
NA	TRBV5-1	TRBJ2-6	NA	TGCGCCCGCAGCTTGGGAGGGGGGGGCTCTGGGGCCAACGTCCTGACTTTC	CARSLGGGGSGANVLTF
NA	TRBV19	TRBJ1-5	TRBD1	TGTGCCAGTAGTAAGGTGTGGGGACAGGGTTCTGGTCAGCCCCAGCATTTT	CASSKVWGQGSGQPQHF
NA	TRBV5-1	TRBJ2-7	TRBD1	TGCGCCAGCAGCTTTCCCTATGGGAGCCAGGGGGACGAGCAGTACTTC	CASSFPYGSQGDEQYF
once	TRBV5-4	TRBJ1-6	NA	TGTGCCAGCAGCCCCCAGGGAGGATCACCCCTCCACTTT	CASSPQGGSPLHF
NA	TRBV5-1	TRBJ2-6	NA	TGCGCCAGCAGGAATCTACCCTCTGGGGCCAACGTCCTGACTTTC	CASRNLPSGANVLTF
NA	TRBV28	TRBJ2-7	TRBD2	TGTGCCAGCGGGGGAGGGCCCTCCTACGAGCAGTACTTC	CASGGGPSYEQYF
NA	TRBV5-4	TRBJ1-1	NA	TGTGCCAGCAGCTTGTGGCAGTCGAACACTGAAGCTTTCTTT	CASSLWQSNTEAFF
NA	TRBV5-5	TRBJ2-3	NA	TGTGCCAGCAGCTTTCCTAGAGGGGATACGCAGTATTTT	CASSFPRGDTQYF